The 19 T cell receptor beta chains given below trace back to one sample, sequenced in a study of blood T cell repertoires in COVID-19. The data were produced by immunoSEQ multiplex PCR, yet TCRdb's version contains in-frame clones alone and is incomplete. The repertoire has 140,000 or so clones, about 85% of them found once; the top ten carry about 5%. The sequenced sample was peripheral blood. These receptors all stem from a woman between 65 and 79 years old with COVID-19, enrolled during active disease.

The rearrangement joins TRBV11-2 to TRBJ1-6; D remains ambiguous. The CDR3 covers 16 residues. The ends were cut back, 1 base at V and 0 bases at J, with 7 bases in the middle. Germline lookup yields CDR1 SGHAT and CDR2 FQNNGV. For the CDR3, the DNA is TGTGCCAGCAGCTTAGTCCGGAGCTCCTATAATTCACCCCTCCACTTT. Translating gives CASSLVRSSYNSPLHF.

This chain uses TRBV15 with TRBJ1-1; a weak D match, TRBD1 (5 bases). Trimming shortened V by 0 bases and J by 4 bases, and 12 bases separated the two germline ends. The CDR3 has 15 residues. In germline, CDR1 is LNHNV, CDR2 YYDKDF (reference sequence). As DNA, the CDR3 is TGTGCCACCAGCAGAGATAAGGGGTTTGGCACTGAAGCTTTCTTT. This gives the protein CATSRDKGFGTEAFF.

This clone occurred once. V gene TRBV19 combines with J gene TRBJ2-7; tentative D call: TRBD2 (7 bases). CDR1 LNHDA and CDR2 SQIVND come from the germline V gene (reference sequence). V lost 7 bases and J lost 2, with 15 bases in between. The CDR3 is 14 amino acids. DNA of the CDR3: TGTGCCAGTATCTGGGGGGGGCAGCCCTACGAGCAGTACTTC. Amino acid sequence: CASIWGGQPYEQYF.

The chain employs TRBV2 and TRBJ1-5; the D gene is possibly TRBD1 (5 bases). In germline, CDR1 is SNHLY, CDR2 FYNNEI. V lost 6 bases and J lost 0, with 6 bases in between. This CDR3 is built from 13 residues. CDR3 loop: CASRQDSNQPQHF. The DNA of the CDR3 is TGTGCCAGCAGACAGGATAGCAATCAGCCCCAGCATTTT.

The chain is built from TRBV7-2 and TRBJ1-3, with 7 bases that match TRBD1. There are 13 residues in the CDR3. V lost 8 bases and J lost 8; bases outside the gene matches: 9. The V gene's germline CDR1 is SGHTA and CDR2 FQGNSA. CDR3 nucleotides: TGTGCCAGCGGGAGAGACAGGGTGGACACCATATATTTT. It is translated as CASGRDRVDTIYF.

V gene TRBV14 combines with J gene TRBJ1-2; D unresolved. In germline, CDR1 is SGHDN, CDR2 FVKESK. Trimming removed 0 bases at V and 7 bases at J, with 12 bases between. The CDR3 totals 14 residues. The CDR3 sequence is CASSQDGGISGYTF. The CDR3 coding sequence is TGTGCCAGCAGCCAAGATGGCGGGATCAGTGGCTACACCTTC. Variable domain in full (rest from reference TRBV14 and TRBJ1-2): EAGVTQFPSHSVIEKGQTVTLRCDPISGHDNLYWYRRVMGKEIKFLLHFVKESKQDESGMPNNRFLAERTGGTYSTLKVQPAELEDSGVYFCASSQDGGISGYTFGSGTRLTVV.

The chain uses TRBV10-3 and TRBJ1-2; D is undetermined. Germline V gene lookup returns CDR1 ENHRY and CDR2 SYGVKD. Trimming took off 5 bases at V and 5 bases at J, with 9 bases between the two ends. This CDR3 has 12 amino acids. This chain's CDR3 is CAISRDGYGYTF. DNA of the CDR3: TGTGCCATCAGTCGCGACGGGTATGGCTACACCTTC.

CDR3 coding DNA: TGCGCCAGCAGCGGGTGGAGGGGGCAAGGGAACACTGAAGCTTTCTTT. Amino acids: CASSGWRGQGNTEAFF. The rearrangement links TRBV5-1 to TRBJ1-1, with TRBD1 identical over 7 bases. Germline lookup yields CDR1 SGHRS and CDR2 YFSETQ. Trimming cost V 4 bases and J 1 base; bases outside gene matches: 10. CDR3 length equals 16 residues.

This clone showed up just a few times. The chain is built from TRBV7-9 and TRBJ1-4; no reliable D call. Trimming removed 5 bases at V and 6 bases at J, with 13 bases between. Germline CDR1 is SEHNR and CDR2 is FQNEAQ (reference sequence). CDR3 size: 14 residues. In DNA form, the CDR3 reads TGTGCCAGCAGCCAGGAAACCGTCCATGAAAAACTGTTTTTT. Protein sequence: CASSQETVHEKLFF.

Here the CDR3 reads CASSYHNSPLHF. The CDR3 DNA follows: TGTGCCAGCAGCTATCATAATTCACCCCTCCACTTT. The chain combines TRBV12-3 or TRBV12-4 with TRBJ1-6; no definite D call. The CDR3 sequence is 12 residues long. Trimming removed 6 bases at V and 5 bases at J, with 5 bases between.

The gene calls are TRBV9 and TRBJ2-7; TRBD2 might be the D (5 bases). V was pared by 0 bases and J by 3 bases, with 13 bases between. The germline CDR1 and CDR2 sequences are SGDLS and YYNGEE. CDR3 length: 15 residues. The CDR3 loop is CASSVVGDDFYEQYF. CDR3 sequence (DNA): TGTGCCAGCAGCGTAGTCGGGGATGATTTCTACGAGCAGTACTTC.

The genes are TRBV9 and TRBJ2-7; D possibly corresponds to TRBD1 (5 bases). Germline loops: CDR1 SGDLS, CDR2 YYNGEE. Trimming took 3 bases from V and 6 from J, leaving 13 bases between them. CDR3 length: 13 residues. The CDR3 sequence: CASSASGLGEQYF. In nucleotides, the CDR3 is TGTGCCAGCAGCGCGTCAGGGTTAGGCGAGCAGTACTTC.

In its sample, this clone was seen a few times. The rearrangement joins TRBV11-3 to TRBJ1-1; D is possibly TRBD1 (5 bases). Germline V gives CDR1 SGHNT, CDR2 YENEEA. The CDR3 totals 14 residues. Trimming removed 2 bases from V and 1 base from J, with 8 bases in between. CDR3 in amino acids: CASSLSQGNTEAFF. CDR3 in DNA: TGTGCCAGCAGCTTATCTCAGGGGAACACTGAAGCTTTCTTT. Together with reference TRBV11-3 and TRBJ1-1, the CDR3 gives the full variable domain: EAGVVQSPRYKIIEKKQPVAFWCNPISGHNTLYWYLQNLGQGPELLIRYENEEAVDDSQLPKDRFSAERLKGVDSTLKIQPAELGDSAVYLCASSLSQGNTEAFFGQGTRLTVV.

V gene TRBV5-8 combines with J gene TRBJ2-3; 11 bases match TRBD1. Germline V CDR1 and CDR2: SGHTS, YDEGEE. CDR3 size: 15 residues. The trim removed 2 bases at V and 5 bases at J, leaving 4 bases unmatched. In DNA, the CDR3 is TGTGCCAGCAGCTTCGGACAGGGGGCGAGAGATACGCAGTATTTT. Translating it yields CASSFGQGARDTQYF.

V gene TRBV19 combines with J gene TRBJ2-1, with D maybe TRBD1 (5 bases). V gave up 3 bases and J gave up 4 bases, with 19 bases separating them. The CDR3 contains 17 residues. CDR1 and CDR2 (germline): LNHDA, SQIVND (reference sequence). The chain's CDR3 is CASSIPQRGLPYNEQFF. CDR3 DNA: TGTGCCAGTAGTATCCCCCAAAGGGGTCTTCCTTACAATGAGCAGTTCTTC.

This clone occurred once. The chain uses TRBV6-2 or TRBV6-3 and TRBJ2-2, with TRBD2 matching 13 bases. The CDR3 runs to 16 residues. Losses at the gene ends were 6 bases for V and 7 bases for J; bases not matched to a gene: 8. Per germline, CDR1 MNHEY and CDR2 SVGEGT. The DNA for the CDR3 is TGTGCCAGCAGCCGAGGGACTAGCGGGGCTAGCGGGGAGCTGTTTTTT. This gives the protein CASSRGTSGASGELFF.

The rearrangement joins TRBV6-2 or TRBV6-3 to TRBJ2-6, with D possibly matching TRBD2 (7 bases). V shed 6 bases and J shed 0 bases, with 21 bases lying between them. Germline CDR1 reads MNHEY; CDR2 reads SVGEGT. The CDR3 has 19 amino acids. The CDR3 sequence is CASSLGRGGSFSGANVLTF. For the CDR3, the DNA is TGTGCCAGCAGCTTAGGGAGGGGGGGTTCCTTCTCTGGGGCCAACGTCCTGACTTTC.

The V gene is TRBV19, the J gene TRBJ2-7; D ambiguous. The germline V gene encodes CDR1 LNHDA and CDR2 SQIVND (reference sequence). V was clipped by 3 bases and J by 0 bases, with 6 bases between them. The CDR3 is made up of 13 amino acids. The CDR3 here is CASSITFSYEQYF. CDR3 bases: TGTGCCAGTAGTATTACATTCTCCTACGAGCAGTACTTC.

The V and J genes are TRBV2 and TRBJ2-7; weak D call: TRBD2 (6 bases). Germline V CDR1 and CDR2: SNHLY, FYNNEI. The length of the CDR3 is 14 residues. The V end was cut by 1 base, the J end by 1 base, with 8 bases between. This chain's CDR3 is CASSEGLVSYEQYF. DNA for the CDR3: TGTGCCAGCAGTGAAGGACTAGTTTCCTACGAGCAGTACTTC.